This passage covers 8 T cell receptor beta chains from one sample sequenced in a study of blood T cell repertoires in COVID-19. Profiled with immunoSEQ multiplex PCR; TCRdb holds only in-frame clones, not every one. The data show 100,000 to 150,000 clones, with 84% seen just once and more than 1.4% held by the top ten. Sequences were obtained from peripheral blood. These receptors were obtained from a man between 60 and 70 years old with acute or convalescent COVID-19.

The rearrangement uses TRBV19 and TRBJ2-7, with D perhaps TRBD1 (5 bases). Trimming took 4 bases from V and 1 from J, leaving 11 bases between them. The CDR3 has 14 residues. Germline V gene data show CDR1 as LNHDA and CDR2 as SQIVND (reference sequence). This chain's CDR3 is CASSSSRDSYEQYF. CDR3 sequence (DNA): TGTGCCAGTAGTAGCAGCAGGGATTCCTACGAGCAGTACTTC.

The rearrangement links TRBV5-1 to TRBJ2-7; D uncertain. The germline V gene encodes CDR1 SGHRS and CDR2 YFSETQ. V was shortened by 0 bases and J by 2 bases, with 9 bases between the two germline ends. The CDR3 sequence is 14 residues long. The CDR3 DNA is TGCGCCAGCAGCTTGGGAGGTTTAGCCTACGAGCAGTACTTC. Translated, it gives CASSLGGLAYEQYF.

The chain uses TRBV20-1 and TRBJ2-5; 7 bases map to TRBD1. Germline V lookup: CDR1 DFQATT, CDR2 SNEGSKA (reference sequence). The CDR3 is 13 amino acids. The V and J ends lost 3 bases and 7 bases, in that order; junction bases with no gene match: 8. CDR3 amino acids: CSASRVGQATQYF. In nucleotides, the CDR3 is TGCAGTGCTAGTAGGGTAGGACAGGCGACCCAGTACTTC.

The chain combines TRBV30 with TRBJ1-4; 10 bases map to TRBD1. This CDR3 spans 14 amino acids. V dropped 3 bases and J dropped 9; count of bases not matched to a gene: 7. Germline loops: CDR1 GTSNPN, CDR2 SVGIG (reference sequence). CDR3 sequence reads: CAWRTTGGLKKLFF. The CDR3 region has the DNA TGTGCCTGGAGGACGACAGGGGGCTTGAAAAAACTGTTTTTT.

The chain is built from TRBV4-1 and TRBJ2-1; 11 bases are shared with TRBD2. The CDR3 has 16 residues. J lost 7 bases, V lost 1 base, and 6 bases had no gene match. Germline assignment: CDR1 MGHRA and CDR2 YSYEKL. CDR3 residues: CASSQASSGRRNEQFF. CDR3 coding DNA: TGCGCCAGCAGCCAAGCTTCTAGCGGGAGGAGGAATGAGCAGTTCTTC.

J is TRBJ1-1 and V is TRBV3-1 (or the pseudogene TRBV3-2), with D maybe TRBD1 (5 bases). The V end was cut by 1 base, the J end by 6 bases, with 18 bases between. Germline CDR1 reads LGHDT; CDR2 reads YNNKEL (reference sequence). CDR3 length: 16 amino acids. In DNA, the CDR3 is TGTGCCAGCAGCCAAGTTTTGGGACGGGGGACCTCTGAAGCTTTCTTT. Amino acid sequence: CASSQVLGRGTSEAFF.

V gene TRBV1 combines with J gene TRBJ2-3; the table's D call TRBD2 went unverified against the DNA. TRBV1 is marked as a pseudogene. The CDR3 covers 16 residues. As DNA, the CDR3 is TGCACCAGCAGCCGTAGCGGGAGGACGAGCACAGATACGCAGTATTTT. This gives the protein CTSSRSGRTSTDTQYF.

The CDR3 is CASSIPSGSVDEQFF. In nucleotides, the CDR3 is TGTGCCAGTAGTATTCCTAGCGGGAGTGTCGATGAGCAGTTCTTC. The V call is TRBV19, the J call TRBJ2-1, with TRBD2 matching over 10 bases. J gave up 8 bases and V 3 bases, and 7 bases lay outside the gene matches. CDR3 size: 15 residues. Per the germline V gene, CDR1 is LNHDA and CDR2 is SQIVND (reference sequence).